Here is one T cell receptor (beta chain) with its context. CDR1 and CDR2 from the germline V gene are PRHDT and FYEKMQ (reference sequence). V lost 4 bases to trimming and J lost 12 bases; unmatched junction nucleotides: 9. The CDR3 contains 13 residues. The protocol was immunoSEQ multiplex PCR, while the TCRdb copy is restricted to in-frame clones and leaves out a portion. The sample includes about 4,000 clones, roughly four fifths of them seen just once. This record comes from a study of tumour-infiltrating T cells in Burkitt lymphoma. The J gene is TRBJ2-1, the V gene TRBV13, with 7 bases lining up with TRBD1. The source is a human donor with diffuse large B-cell lymphoma. Some clones in this sample may be carry-over from other donors' samples. Sequencing was done on a sample of tumor tissue. CDR3 bases: TGTGCCAGCAGCTCCCGGGGACAGTGGGGGCAGTTCTTC. Its protein is CASSSRGQWGQFF.